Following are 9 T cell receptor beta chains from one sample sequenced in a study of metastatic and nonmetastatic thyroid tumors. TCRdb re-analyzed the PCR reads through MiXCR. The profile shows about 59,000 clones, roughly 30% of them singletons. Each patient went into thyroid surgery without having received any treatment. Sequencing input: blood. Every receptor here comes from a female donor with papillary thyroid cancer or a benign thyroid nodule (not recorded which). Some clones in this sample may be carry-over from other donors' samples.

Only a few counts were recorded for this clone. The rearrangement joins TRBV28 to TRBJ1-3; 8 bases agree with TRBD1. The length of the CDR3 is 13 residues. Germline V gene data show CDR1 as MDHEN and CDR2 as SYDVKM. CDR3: CGLQGAGGNTIYF. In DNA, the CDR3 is TGTGGGTTGCAGGGGGCAGGGGGAAACACCATATATTTT.

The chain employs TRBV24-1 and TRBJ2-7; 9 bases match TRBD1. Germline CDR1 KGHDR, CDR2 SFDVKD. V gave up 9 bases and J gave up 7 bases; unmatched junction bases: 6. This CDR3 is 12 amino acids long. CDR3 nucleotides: TGTGCCACCCATGAGGACAGGGGAGAGCAGTACTTC. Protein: CATHEDRGEQYF.

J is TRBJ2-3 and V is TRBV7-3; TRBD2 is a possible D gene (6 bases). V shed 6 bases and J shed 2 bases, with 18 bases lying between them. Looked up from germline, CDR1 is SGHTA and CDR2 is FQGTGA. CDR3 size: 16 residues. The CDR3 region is CASRRSGLVDTDTQYF. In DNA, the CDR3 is TGTGCCAGCAGGAGGAGCGGGCTGGTCGACACAGATACGCAGTATTTT. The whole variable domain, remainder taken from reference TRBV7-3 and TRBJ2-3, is GAGVSQTPSNKVTEKGKYVELRCDPISGHTALYWYRQSLGQGPEFLIYFQGTGAADDSGLPNDRFFAVRPEGSVSTLKIQRTERGDSAVYLCASRRSGLVDTDTQYFGPGTRLTVL.

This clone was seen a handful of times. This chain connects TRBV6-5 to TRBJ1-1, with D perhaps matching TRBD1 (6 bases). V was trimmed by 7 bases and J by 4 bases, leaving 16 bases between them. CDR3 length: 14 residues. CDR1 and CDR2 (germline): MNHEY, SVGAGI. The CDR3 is CASIYWQGTTEAFF. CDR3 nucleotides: TGTGCCAGCATCTACTGGCAGGGGACCACTGAAGCTTTCTTT.

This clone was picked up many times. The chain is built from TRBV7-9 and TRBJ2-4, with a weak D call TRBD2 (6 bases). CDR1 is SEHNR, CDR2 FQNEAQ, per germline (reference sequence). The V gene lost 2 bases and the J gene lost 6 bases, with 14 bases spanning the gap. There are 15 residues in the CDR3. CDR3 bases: TGTGCCAGCAGCTTAACGGGAGTGGCGAGAAACATTCAGTACTTC. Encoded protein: CASSLTGVARNIQYF.

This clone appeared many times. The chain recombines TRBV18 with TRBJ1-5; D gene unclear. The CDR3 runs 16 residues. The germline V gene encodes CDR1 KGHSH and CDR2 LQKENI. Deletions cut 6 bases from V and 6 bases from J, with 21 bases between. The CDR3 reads CASSSRSTQRSQPQHF. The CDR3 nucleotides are TGTGCCAGCTCCTCAAGGTCTACCCAAAGAAGTCAGCCCCAGCATTTT.

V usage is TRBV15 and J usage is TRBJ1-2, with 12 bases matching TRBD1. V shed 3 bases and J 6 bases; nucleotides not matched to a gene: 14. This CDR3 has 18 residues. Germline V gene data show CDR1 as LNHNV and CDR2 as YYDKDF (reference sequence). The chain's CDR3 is CATSRKRGQGARSDGYTF. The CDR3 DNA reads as TGTGCCACCAGCAGGAAGAGGGGACAGGGGGCTAGGAGTGATGGCTACACCTTC.

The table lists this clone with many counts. CDR3 region: CASSLLAGVEDTQYF. The CDR3 coding sequence is TGTGCCAGCAGCTTGCTAGCGGGAGTTGAAGATACGCAGTATTTT. V and J are TRBV9 and TRBJ2-3; 10 bases map to TRBD2. The CDR3 loop spans 15 amino acids. V was pared by 4 bases and J by 5 bases, with 7 bases of the junction left unmatched. Germline V gene data show CDR1 as SGDLS and CDR2 as YYNGEE.

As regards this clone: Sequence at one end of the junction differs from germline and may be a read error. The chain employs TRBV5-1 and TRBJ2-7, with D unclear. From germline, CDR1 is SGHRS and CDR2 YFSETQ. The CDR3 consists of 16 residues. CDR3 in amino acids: CASSLGLLLSSYDQYF. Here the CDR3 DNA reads TGCGCCAGCAGCTTGGGCCTCTTGCTAAGCTCCTACGATCAGTACTTC.